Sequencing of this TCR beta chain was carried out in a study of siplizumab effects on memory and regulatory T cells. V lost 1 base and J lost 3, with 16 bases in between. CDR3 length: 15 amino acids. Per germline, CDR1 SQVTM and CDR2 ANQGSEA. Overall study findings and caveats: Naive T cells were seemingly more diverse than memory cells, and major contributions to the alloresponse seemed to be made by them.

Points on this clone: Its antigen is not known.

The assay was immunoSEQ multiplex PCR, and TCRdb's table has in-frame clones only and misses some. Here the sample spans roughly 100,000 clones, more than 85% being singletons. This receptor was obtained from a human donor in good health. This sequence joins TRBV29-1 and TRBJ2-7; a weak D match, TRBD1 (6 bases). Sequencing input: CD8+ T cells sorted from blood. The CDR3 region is CSVEVRTASLYEQYF. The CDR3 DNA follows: TGCAGCGTTGAAGTTAGGACAGCCTCCCTCTACGAGCAGTACTTC.